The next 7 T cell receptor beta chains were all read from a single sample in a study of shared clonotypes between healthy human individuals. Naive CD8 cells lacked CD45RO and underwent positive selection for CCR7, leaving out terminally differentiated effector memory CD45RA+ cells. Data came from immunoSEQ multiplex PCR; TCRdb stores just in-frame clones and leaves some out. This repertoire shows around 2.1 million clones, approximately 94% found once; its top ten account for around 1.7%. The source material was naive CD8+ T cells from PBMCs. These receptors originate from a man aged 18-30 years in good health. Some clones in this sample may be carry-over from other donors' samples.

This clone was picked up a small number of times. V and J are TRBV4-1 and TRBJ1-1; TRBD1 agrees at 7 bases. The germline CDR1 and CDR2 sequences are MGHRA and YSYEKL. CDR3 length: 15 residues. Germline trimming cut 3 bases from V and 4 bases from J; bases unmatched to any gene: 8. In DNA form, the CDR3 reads TGCGCCAGCAGCCACCAACGGACAGGAGGCACTGAAGCTTTCTTT. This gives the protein CASSHQRTGGTEAFF.

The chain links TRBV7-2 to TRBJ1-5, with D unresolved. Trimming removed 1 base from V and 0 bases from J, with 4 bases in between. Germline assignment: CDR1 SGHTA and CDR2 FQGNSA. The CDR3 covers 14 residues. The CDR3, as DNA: TGTGCCAGCAGCTTAGATTATAGCAATCAGCCCCAGCATTTT. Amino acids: CASSLDYSNQPQHF.

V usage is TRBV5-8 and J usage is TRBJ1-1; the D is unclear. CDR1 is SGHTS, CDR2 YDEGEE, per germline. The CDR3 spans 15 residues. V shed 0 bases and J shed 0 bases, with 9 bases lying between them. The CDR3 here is CASSLVGSVNTEAFF. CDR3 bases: TGTGCCAGCAGCTTGGTGGGGTCAGTGAACACTGAAGCTTTCTTT.

CDR3 in amino acids: CASSMPGSYNEKLFF. The CDR3 coding sequence is TGTGCCAGTAGTATGCCCGGCAGCTATAATGAAAAACTGTTTTTT. The gene calls are TRBV19 and TRBJ1-4; D is unresolved. CDR3 length: 15 amino acids. Germline V CDR1 and CDR2: LNHDA, SQIVND (reference sequence). The V and J ends lost 3 bases and 4 bases respectively, with 12 bases between them.

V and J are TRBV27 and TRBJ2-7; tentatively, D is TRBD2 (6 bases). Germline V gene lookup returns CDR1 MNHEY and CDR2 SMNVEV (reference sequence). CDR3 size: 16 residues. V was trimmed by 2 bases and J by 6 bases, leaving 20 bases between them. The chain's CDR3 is CASSLVFTGVKGEQYF. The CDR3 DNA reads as TGTGCCAGCAGTTTAGTCTTCACGGGAGTTAAGGGCGAGCAGTACTTC.

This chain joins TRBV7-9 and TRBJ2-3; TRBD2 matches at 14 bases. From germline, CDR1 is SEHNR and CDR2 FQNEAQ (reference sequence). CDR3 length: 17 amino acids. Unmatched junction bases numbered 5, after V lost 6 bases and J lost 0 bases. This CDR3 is CASRSGTSGSSTDTQYF. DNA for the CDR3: TGTGCCAGCAGGTCCGGGACTAGCGGGAGTAGCACAGATACGCAGTATTTT.

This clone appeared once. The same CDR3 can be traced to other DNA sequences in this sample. CDR3 amino acids: CASSPGQGRYEQYF. In nucleotides, the CDR3 is TGTGCCAGCAGCCCCGGACAGGGGAGGTACGAGCAGTACTTC. The chain carries TRBV7-6 and TRBJ2-7, with 9 bases identical to TRBD1. The germline V gene has CDR1 SGHVS and CDR2 FNYEAQ. V was clipped by 5 bases and J by 4 bases; unmatched bases: 6. The CDR3 has 14 residues.